The source of this TCR beta chain is a study of blood T cells in healthy people across ages. The study's findings and limits: Age advanced and TCR beta diversity per million T cells fell, roughly linearly.

The second PCR ran about 6 to 11 cycles with a sample-barcoded 5' primer and J-beta primers. TCRdb reprocessed the 5' RACE reads via MiXCR and lists one record per CDR3 protein. The table shows about 1 million distinct CDR3 sequences, with less than 25% occurring only once. This clonotype was recorded a few times. Its cognate antigen is unknown. The CDR3 is made up of 14 amino acids. V was cut by 1 base and J by 4 bases, with 10 bases left in between. Germline V gene data show CDR1 as SNHLY and CDR2 as FYNNEI. This sample also belongs to another study, concerning T cells of mothers and their children. That work adds: A slight, non-significant increase in overlap was found for related mother-child pairs relative to unrelated pairs.

V gene TRBV2 combines with J gene TRBJ1-2, with D unclear. The clonotype comes from a girl under 10 years old in good health. Sequencing was performed on blood. CDR3 bases: TGTGCCAGCAGTGAAGAATGGGGTACCTATGGCTACACCTTC. Its protein product is CASSEEWGTYGYTF.